This T cell receptor (beta chain) comes out of a study of blood T cell repertoires in COVID-19. Study in general: From T cells, B-cell-depleted T cells, or PBMCs came the material, which was cDNA or gDNA.

With 3 bases removed from V and 3 bases from J, the gap between germline ends came to 12 bases. The CDR3 sequence is 14 residues long. Germline V CDR1 and CDR2: GTSNPN, SVGIG (reference sequence). TCRdb's copy holds only in-frame clones and misses some; the assay was immunoSEQ multiplex PCR. The repertoire holds 400,000 to 450,000 clones, with 80% to 90% as singletons. Cohorts were assigned according to the clinical history that participants reported. The study counted Cohort 3 donors as recovered given two negative PCRs, clearance, or symptom resolution. This chain connects TRBV30 to TRBJ1-3, with D uncertain. Material for sequencing was PBMCs or T cells enriched from blood (not recorded which). This clonotype originated in a young man who had recovered from COVID-19. The CDR3 nucleotides are TGTGCCTGGAGACAGCAAGGTCGTGGAAACACCATATATTTT. Encoded protein: CAWRQQGRGNTIYF.